The T cell receptor beta chain under discussion was sequenced for a study of shared clonotypes between healthy human individuals. Study background: A couple of female and three male donors aged 18 to 49 were enrolled.

This clone has a handful of counts. Measured with immunoSEQ multiplex PCR; TCRdb has only the in-frame clones, and not every one. The sample has 550,000 to 700,000 clones, less than 80% seen once. CDR1 and CDR2 from the germline V gene are KGHSH and LQKENI. The ends lost 3 bases at V and 9 bases at J; junction bases unmatched: 12. The CDR3 covers 15 residues. This rearrangement joins TRBV18 to TRBJ2-7, with 9 bases matching TRBD1. Sequencing was performed on memory CD4+ T cells sorted from blood. Subset meaning: CD45RA-negative fraction. The receptor was isolated from a woman aged 25-40 years in good health. This CDR3 is CASSPTGGDYRVQYF. CDR3 sequence (DNA): TGTGCCAGCTCACCGACAGGGGGAGATTATAGGGTGCAGTACTTC.